These 2 T cell receptor beta chains originate from one sample sequenced in a study of CD8 T cells in Susac syndrome. The RNA input was 0.5 to 1 ug, and it was reverse transcribed with random hexamers. TCRdb re-called the immunoSEQ multiplex PCR reads with MiXCR, one entry per CDR3 protein. The repertoire consists of fewer than 200,000 distinct CDR3 sequences, with 93% occurring once and the leading ten covering around 0.1%. The specimen was CD4+ T cells from PBMCs. These receptor sequences come from a human donor in good health.

The rearrangement links TRBV5-4 to TRBJ2-7; 8 bases are a match to TRBD1. The CDR3 has 14 residues. Germline CDR1 SGHNT, CDR2 YYREEE (reference sequence). The V gene end was trimmed by 3 bases and the J gene end by 6 bases; junction bases not matched to a gene: 8. The CDR3 sequence: CASSSGQGRGEQYV. As DNA, the CDR3 is TGTGCCAGCAGCTCCGGACAGGGTAGGGGCGAGCAGTACGTC.

The chain carries TRBV6-5 and TRBJ2-7; 14 bases align to TRBD2. Unmatched junction bases numbered 0, after V lost 6 bases and J lost 2 bases. The CDR3 spans 14 residues. Looked up from germline, CDR1 is MNHEY and CDR2 is SVGAGI. In DNA form, the CDR3 reads TGTGCCAGCAGGGGACTAGCGGGGGCCTACGAGCAGTACTTC. This sequence encodes CASRGLAGAYEQYF.